The clone carrying this T cell receptor beta chain was detected a few times. Its antigen remains unknown. The junction does not match germline at one end; this may be a read error. The data belong to a study of blood T cells in healthy people across ages. Through a sample-barcoded 5' primer and a J-beta primer mix, a second PCR was run for roughly 6 to 11 cycles. Each cDNA molecule was tagged by a template-switch adaptor with 12 random nucleotides. TCRdb re-called the 5' RACE reads through MiXCR, storing one row per CDR3 protein. The table lists roughly 1,500,000 distinct CDR3 sequences, around 35% of them singletons, with around 11% in the top ten. Overall study results and limits: Estimates based on one million T cells were treated as lower bounds. Bulk PBMC profiling left naive and antigen-experienced comparisons inconclusive.

Individuals who donated were healthy Caucasians from Russia aged roughly 6 to 90. The clonotype comes from a woman aged 25 to 39 in good health. Sequenced material: blood.

In DNA form, the CDR3 reads TGTGCCAGTAGCTTATACGGACTAGCGGGGGGGCTCAATGAGCAGTTCTTC. It codes for CASSLYGLAGGLNEQFF. J is TRBJ2-1 and V is TRBV7-6; TRBD2 matches at 15 bases. Per the germline V gene, CDR1 is SGHVS and CDR2 is FNYEAQ. The CDR3 runs 17 residues. The full variable domain, rest sourced from reference TRBV7-6 and TRBJ2-1, is GAGVSQSPRYKVTKRGQDVALRCDPISGHVSLYWYRQALGQGPEFLTYFNYEAQQDKSGLPNDRFSAERPEGSISTLTIQRTEQRDSAMYRCASSLYGLAGGLNEQFFGPGTRLTVL.